The 15 T cell receptor beta chains given below trace back to one sample, sequenced in a study of T cells in pancreatic ductal adenocarcinoma. The selected patients with pancreatic ductal adenocarcinoma had surgery but no neoadjuvant therapy. The table came from immunoSEQ multiplex PCR; TCRdb's copy has only in-frame clones and leaves some out. The sample contains fewer than 20,000 clones, around 91% of which appear only once. What was sequenced was PBMCs. The receptors stem from a human donor with pancreatic ductal adenocarcinoma.

This chain links TRBV2 with TRBJ2-3; 10 bases line up with TRBD2. V lost 1 base, J lost 3 bases, and 13 bases stayed unmatched. Germline CDR1 SNHLY, CDR2 FYNNEI. This CDR3 is built from 19 residues. DNA for the CDR3: TGTGCCAGCAGTGAAGGCCTGAACCTGGCTAGCGGGAGAACAGATACGCAGTATTTT. Its translation: CASSEGLNLASGRTDTQYF.

This clone is a singleton in its sample. The chain uses TRBV7-8 and TRBJ1-1, with D hard to call. This CDR3 is built from 16 residues. CDR1 and CDR2 (germline): SGHVS, FQNEAQ. The V end was cut by 2 bases, the J end by 2 bases, with 15 bases between. The CDR3 protein is CASSLLRVTTNTEAFF. DNA of the CDR3: TGTGCCAGCAGCTTATTGAGGGTGACAACAAACACTGAAGCTTTCTTT.

This clone was observed a few times. V usage is TRBV6-1 and J usage is TRBJ1-2; the match to TRBD1 covers 9 bases. The CDR3 length is 18 residues. The J segment lost 0 bases and the V segment lost 0 bases, leaving 8 bases of the junction unmatched. Germline V gene data show CDR1 as MNHNS and CDR2 as SASEGT. CDR3 in DNA: TGTGCCAGCAGTGAAGCGGTAGGACAGGGGCAGGCTAACTATGGCTACACCTTC. Encoded protein: CASSEAVGQGQANYGYTF.

The chain is built from TRBV7-2 and TRBJ1-4, with 11 bases matching TRBD1. Per the germline V gene, CDR1 is SGHTA and CDR2 is FQGNSA. V lost 5 bases, J lost 0 bases, and 5 bases stayed unmatched. CDR3 size: 17 residues. As DNA, the CDR3 is TGTGCCAGCAGCCCGGGACAGGGGGACCCAACTAATGAAAAACTGTTTTTT. This translates into CASSPGQGDPTNEKLFF.

The chain uses TRBV13 and TRBJ2-5; the D is unclear. Trimming removed 1 base from V and 5 bases from J, with 14 bases in between. Germline values: CDR1 PRHDT, CDR2 FYEKMQ (reference sequence). There are 15 residues in the CDR3. The CDR3 protein is CASSLAEHPTETQYF. CDR3 bases: TGTGCCAGCAGCTTAGCAGAACACCCGACGGAGACCCAGTACTTC.

The rearrangement links TRBV11-3 to TRBJ2-1, with TRBD2 identical over 11 bases. CDR1 is SGHNT and CDR2 is YENEEA in the germline V gene. The CDR3 has 15 residues. The J segment lost 5 bases and the V segment lost 5 bases, leaving 5 bases of the junction unmatched. The CDR3 loop reads CASSLTSGANNEQFF. For the CDR3, the DNA is TGTGCCAGCAGCCTGACTAGCGGGGCTAACAATGAGCAGTTCTTC.

The chain recombines TRBV7-9 with TRBJ1-2; no firm D call. Trimming removed 1 base from V and 0 bases from J, with 9 bases in between. Germline values: CDR1 SEHNR, CDR2 FQNEAQ (reference sequence). This CDR3 is built from 15 residues. The CDR3: CASSLEGGANYGYTF. In DNA form, the CDR3 reads TGTGCCAGCAGCTTAGAGGGCGGAGCTAACTATGGCTACACCTTC.

The rearrangement uses TRBV11-3 and TRBJ2-3; no clear D gene. The germline CDR1 and CDR2 sequences are SGHNT and YENEEA. The CDR3 is 16 residues long. V lost 5 bases, J lost 0 bases, and 15 bases lay in between. CDR3 sequence: CASSRGRASSTDTQYF. In nucleotides, the CDR3 is TGTGCCAGCAGCAGAGGACGGGCTTCTAGCACAGATACGCAGTATTTT.

This chain joins TRBV19 and TRBJ2-1; the match to TRBD2 covers 10 bases. Trimming took 4 bases from V and 2 from J; bases not matched to a gene: 5. This CDR3 has 16 amino acids. The V gene's germline CDR1 is LNHDA and CDR2 SQIVND (reference sequence). Written as DNA, the CDR3 is TGTGCCAGTAGTAAAAGCGGGAGGGGTACCTACAATGAGCAGTTCTTC. Protein sequence: CASSKSGRGTYNEQFF.

Concerning this clone itself: One junction end disagrees with the germline gene, perhaps due to a read error. The V and J genes are TRBV7-2 and TRBJ2-3, with TRBD1 matching over 7 bases. The germline CDR1 and CDR2 sequences are SGHTA and FQGNSA. This CDR3 has 16 residues. CDR3 DNA sequence: TGTGCCAGCAGCTTAGCCGCGACAGGGCGCACCGATACGCAGTATTTT. Protein product: CASSLAATGRTDTQYF.

This clone was detected a few times. J is TRBJ1-2 and V is TRBV5-1, with 8 bases fitting TRBD1. This CDR3 has 16 amino acids. Per germline, CDR1 SGHRS and CDR2 YFSETQ. V gave up 1 base and J gave up 7 bases; unmatched junction bases: 12. The CDR3 DNA sequence: TGCGCCAGCAGCTTGACGGGACAGGCGGCGCAACGTGGCTACACCTTC. Translated: CASSLTGQAAQRGYTF. Together with reference TRBV5-1 and TRBJ1-2, the CDR3 gives the full variable domain: KAGVTQTPRYLIKTRGQQVTLSCSPISGHRSVSWYQQTPGQGLQFLFEYFSETQRNKGNFPGRFSGRQFSNSRSEMNVSTLELGDSALYLCASSLTGQAAQRGYTFGSGTRLTVV.

This chain links TRBV27 with TRBJ2-2; unclear D gene. Trimming removed 0 bases from V and 1 base from J, with 0 bases in between. The CDR3 runs 13 residues. CDR1 MNHEY and CDR2 SMNVEV come from the germline V gene (reference sequence). CDR3 sequence: CASSLSNTGELFF. In DNA, the CDR3 is TGTGCCAGCAGTTTATCGAACACCGGGGAGCTGTTTTTT.

The V gene is TRBV18, the J gene TRBJ2-7; D is ambiguous. CDR3 size: 16 residues. Between the trimmed V and J ends, which lost 2 bases and 0 bases, there was a span of 14 bases. The germline gives CDR1 KGHSH, CDR2 LQKENI. CDR3 nucleotide sequence: TGTGCCAGCTCACCAATATCGAGAGAGAGCTCCTACGAGCAGTACTTC. It specifies CASSPISRESSYEQYF. Supplemented by reference TRBV18 and TRBJ2-7, the full variable domain reads NAGVMQNPRHLVRRRGQEARLRCSPMKGHSHVYWYRQLPEEGLKFMVYLQKENIIDESGMPKERFSAEFPKEGPSILRIQQVVRGDSAAYFCASSPISRESSYEQYFGPGTRLTVT.

This chain joins TRBV9 and TRBJ2-1, with TRBD1 matching over 12 bases. CDR1 and CDR2 from the germline V gene are SGDLS and YYNGEE. Germline trimming cut 1 base from V and 9 bases from J; bases unmatched to any gene: 8. This CDR3 comprises 16 residues. The CDR3 is CASSVSSGTGGTEQFF. CDR3 nucleotides: TGTGCCAGCAGCGTAAGCTCCGGGACAGGGGGCACTGAGCAGTTCTTC.

The chain links TRBV30 to TRBJ2-5, with D unresolved. Germline CDR1 reads GTSNPN; CDR2 reads SVGIG (reference sequence). V lost 8 bases to trimming and J lost 0 bases, with 19 bases between them. The CDR3 sequence is 15 residues long. The DNA of the CDR3 is TGTGCCGGCGACCCGGTCAGCGCGTACCAAGAGACCCAGTACTTC. The encoded protein is CAGDPVSAYQETQYF.